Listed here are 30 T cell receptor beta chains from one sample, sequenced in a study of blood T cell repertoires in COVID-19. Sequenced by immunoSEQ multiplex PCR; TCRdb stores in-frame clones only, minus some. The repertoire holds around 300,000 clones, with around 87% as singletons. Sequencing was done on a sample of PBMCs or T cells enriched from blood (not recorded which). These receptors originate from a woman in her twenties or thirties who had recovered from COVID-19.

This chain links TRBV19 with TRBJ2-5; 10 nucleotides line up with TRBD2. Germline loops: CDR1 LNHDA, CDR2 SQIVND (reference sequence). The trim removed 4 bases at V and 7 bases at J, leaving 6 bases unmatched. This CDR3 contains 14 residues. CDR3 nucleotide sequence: TGTGCCAGTAGTACGGCTAGCGGGGGTGGGACCCAGTACTTC. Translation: CASSTASGGGTQYF.

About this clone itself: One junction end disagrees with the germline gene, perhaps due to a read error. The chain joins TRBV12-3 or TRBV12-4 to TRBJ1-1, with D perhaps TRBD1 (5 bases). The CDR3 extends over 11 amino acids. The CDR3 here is CASSPDRQPNF. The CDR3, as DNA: TGTGCCAGCAGCCCAGACAGACAGCCTAACTTT.

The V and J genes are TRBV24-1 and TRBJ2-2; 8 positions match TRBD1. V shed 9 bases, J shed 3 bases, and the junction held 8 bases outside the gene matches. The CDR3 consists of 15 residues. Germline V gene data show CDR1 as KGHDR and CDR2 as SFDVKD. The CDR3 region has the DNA TGTGCCACCTCCACCCAGGGGGCGCACACCGGGGAGCTGTTTTTT. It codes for CATSTQGAHTGELFF.

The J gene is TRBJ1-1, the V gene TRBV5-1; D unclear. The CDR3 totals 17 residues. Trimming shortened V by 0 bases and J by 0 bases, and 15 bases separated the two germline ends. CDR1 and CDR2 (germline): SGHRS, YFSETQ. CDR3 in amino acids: CASSLEVLHRLNTEAFF. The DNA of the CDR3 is TGCGCCAGCAGCTTGGAAGTATTACACCGTCTGAACACTGAAGCTTTCTTT.

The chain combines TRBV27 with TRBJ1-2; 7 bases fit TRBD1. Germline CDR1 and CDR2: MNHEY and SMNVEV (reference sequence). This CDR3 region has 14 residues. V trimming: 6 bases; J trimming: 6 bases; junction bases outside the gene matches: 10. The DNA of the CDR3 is TGTGCCAGCAGCCGCCTAGGGGGCGAAAATGGCTACACCTTC. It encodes CASSRLGGENGYTF.

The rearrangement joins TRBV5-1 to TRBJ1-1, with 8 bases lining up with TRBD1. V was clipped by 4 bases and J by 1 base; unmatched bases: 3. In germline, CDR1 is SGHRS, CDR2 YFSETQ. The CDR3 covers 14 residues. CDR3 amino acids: CASSPGQGNTEAFF. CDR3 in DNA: TGCGCCAGCAGCCCCGGACAGGGGAACACTGAAGCTTTCTTT. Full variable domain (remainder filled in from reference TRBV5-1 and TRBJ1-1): KAGVTQTPRYLIKTRGQQVTLSCSPISGHRSVSWYQQTPGQGLQFLFEYFSETQRNKGNFPGRFSGRQFSNSRSEMNVSTLELGDSALYLCASSPGQGNTEAFFGQGTRLTVV.

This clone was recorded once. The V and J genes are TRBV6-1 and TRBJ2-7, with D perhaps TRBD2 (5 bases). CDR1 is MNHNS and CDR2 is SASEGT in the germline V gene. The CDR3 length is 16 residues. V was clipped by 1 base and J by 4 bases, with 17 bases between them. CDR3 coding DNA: TGTGCCAGCAGTGAAGGTGGAGGCCCCGACCCATACGAGCAGTACTTC. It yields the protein CASSEGGGPDPYEQYF.

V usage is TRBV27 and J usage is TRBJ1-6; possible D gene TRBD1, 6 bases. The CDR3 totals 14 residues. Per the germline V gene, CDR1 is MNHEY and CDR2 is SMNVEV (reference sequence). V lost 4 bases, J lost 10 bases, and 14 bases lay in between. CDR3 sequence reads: CASSWQGLGSPLHF. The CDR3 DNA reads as TGTGCCAGCAGTTGGCAGGGGTTAGGGTCACCCCTCCACTTT.

The CDR3 sequence is CASRLETGSGNTIYF. As DNA, the CDR3 is TGCGCCAGCCGGCTGGAAACGGGTTCCGGAAACACCATATATTTT. The chain recombines TRBV5-1 with TRBJ1-3; D uncertain. The V and J ends lost 7 bases and 4 bases respectively, with 18 bases between them. Germline loops: CDR1 SGHRS, CDR2 YFSETQ. This CDR3 is 15 amino acids long.

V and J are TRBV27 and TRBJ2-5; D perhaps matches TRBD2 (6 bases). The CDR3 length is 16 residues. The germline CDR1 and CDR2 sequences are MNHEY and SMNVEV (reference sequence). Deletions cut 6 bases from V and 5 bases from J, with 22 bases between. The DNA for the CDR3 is TGTGCCAGCAGCCCGGTATTACGGGGGTCTGGGGAGACCCAGTACTTC. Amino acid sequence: CASSPVLRGSGETQYF.

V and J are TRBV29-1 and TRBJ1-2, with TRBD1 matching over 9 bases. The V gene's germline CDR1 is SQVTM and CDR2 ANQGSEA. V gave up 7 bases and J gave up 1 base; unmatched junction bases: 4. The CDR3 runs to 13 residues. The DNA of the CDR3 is TGCAGCGCAGGGGACAGGGATAACTATGGCTACACCTTC. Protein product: CSAGDRDNYGYTF.

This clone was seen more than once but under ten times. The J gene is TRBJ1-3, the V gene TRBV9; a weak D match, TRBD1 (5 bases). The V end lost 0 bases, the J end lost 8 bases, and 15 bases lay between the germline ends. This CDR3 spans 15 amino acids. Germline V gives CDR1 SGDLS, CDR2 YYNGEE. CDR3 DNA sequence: TGTGCCAGCAGCGTAGGGGGGGACCCCGGATACACCATATATTTT. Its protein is CASSVGGDPGYTIYF.

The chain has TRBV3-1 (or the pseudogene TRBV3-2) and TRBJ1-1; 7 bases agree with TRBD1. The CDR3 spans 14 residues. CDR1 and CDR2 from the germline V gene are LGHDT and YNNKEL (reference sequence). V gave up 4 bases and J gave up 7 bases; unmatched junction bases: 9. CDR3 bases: TGTGCCAGCAGCCGGAGTGGACAGGACTATGAAGCTTTCTTT. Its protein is CASSRSGQDYEAFF.

The DNA of the CDR3 is TGTGCCAGCAGCTTAGGCAGGGGTCGTGCTGAAGCTTTCTTT. Translation: CASSLGRGRAEAFF. The V gene is TRBV7-9, the J gene TRBJ1-1, with TRBD1 as a possible D gene (6 bases). This CDR3 comprises 14 residues. Germline lookup yields CDR1 SEHNR and CDR2 FQNEAQ (reference sequence). V was clipped by 1 base and J by 6 bases, with 12 bases between them. The full variable domain, its missing parts supplied by reference TRBV7-9 and TRBJ1-1, is DTGVSQNPRHKITKRGQNVTFRCDPISEHNRLYWYRQTLGQGPEFLTYFQNEAQLEKSRLLSDRFSAERPKGSFSTLEIQRTEQGDSAMYLCASSLGRGRAEAFFGQGTRLTVV.

CDR3 nucleotide sequence: TGCGCCAGCAGCCAGATAGGGGGCCATAGCAATCAGCCCCAGCATTTT. This encodes CASSQIGGHSNQPQHF. The chain couples TRBV4-1 to TRBJ1-5; 7 nucleotides line up with TRBD1. Germline assignment: CDR1 MGHRA and CDR2 YSYEKL. Unmatched junction bases numbered 5, after V lost 3 bases and J lost 0 bases. This CDR3 region has 16 residues.

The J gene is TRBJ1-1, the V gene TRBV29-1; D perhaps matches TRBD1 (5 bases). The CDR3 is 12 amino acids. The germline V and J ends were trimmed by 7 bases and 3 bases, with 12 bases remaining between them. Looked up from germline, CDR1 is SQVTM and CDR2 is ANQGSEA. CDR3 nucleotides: TGCAGCGCCAGGGAGGTAGACACTGAAGCTTTCTTT. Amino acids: CSAREVDTEAFF.

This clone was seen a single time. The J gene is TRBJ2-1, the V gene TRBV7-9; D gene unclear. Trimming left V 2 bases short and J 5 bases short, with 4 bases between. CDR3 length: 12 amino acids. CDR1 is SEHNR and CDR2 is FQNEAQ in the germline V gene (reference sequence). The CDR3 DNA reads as TGTGCCAGCAGCTTACCTAACAATGAGCAGTTCTTC. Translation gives CASSLPNNEQFF.

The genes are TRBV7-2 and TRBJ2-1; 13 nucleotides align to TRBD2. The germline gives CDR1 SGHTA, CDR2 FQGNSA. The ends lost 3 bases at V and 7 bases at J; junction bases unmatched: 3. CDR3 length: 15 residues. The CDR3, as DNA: TGTGCCAGCAGCTTGCCGGGACTAGCGGGGAATGAGCAGTTCTTC. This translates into CASSLPGLAGNEQFF.

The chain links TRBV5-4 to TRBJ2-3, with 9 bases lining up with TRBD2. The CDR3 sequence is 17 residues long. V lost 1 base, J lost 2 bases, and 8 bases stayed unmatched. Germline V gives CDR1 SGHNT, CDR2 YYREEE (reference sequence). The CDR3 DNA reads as TGTGCCAGCAGCTTGATTTTAGCGGGGGACTTCACAGATACGCAGTATTTT. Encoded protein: CASSLILAGDFTDTQYF.

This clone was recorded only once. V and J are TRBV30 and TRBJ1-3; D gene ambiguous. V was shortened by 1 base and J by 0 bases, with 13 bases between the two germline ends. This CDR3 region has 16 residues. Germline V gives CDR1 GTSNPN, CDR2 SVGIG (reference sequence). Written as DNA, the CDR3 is TGTGCCTGGAGTGGGTTGGTCTGGCACTCTGGAAACACCATATATTTT. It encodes CAWSGLVWHSGNTIYF.

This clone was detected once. CDR3 bases: TGCAGTGCTAGTGGCAGTCCGACTGGAAACACCATATATTTT. It codes for CSASGSPTGNTIYF. The J gene is TRBJ1-3, the V gene TRBV20-1, with D unclear. The CDR3 has 14 residues. Trimming removed 3 bases at V and 2 bases at J, with 11 bases between. In germline, CDR1 is DFQATT, CDR2 SNEGSKA (reference sequence).

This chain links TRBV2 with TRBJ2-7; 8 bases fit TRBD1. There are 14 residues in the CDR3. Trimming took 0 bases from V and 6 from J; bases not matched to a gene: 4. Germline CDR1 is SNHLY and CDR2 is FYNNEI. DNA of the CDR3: TGTGCCAGCAGTGAAGCGACAACAGGGGGCGAGCAGTACTTC. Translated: CASSEATTGGEQYF.

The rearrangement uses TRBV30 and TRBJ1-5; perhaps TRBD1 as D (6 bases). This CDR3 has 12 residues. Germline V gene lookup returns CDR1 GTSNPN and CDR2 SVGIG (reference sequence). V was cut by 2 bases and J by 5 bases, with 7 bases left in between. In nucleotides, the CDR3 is TGTGCCTGGAGTAAGGGGGATCAGCCCCAGCATTTT. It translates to CAWSKGDQPQHF.

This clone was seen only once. CDR3 bases: TGTGCCAGCAGCCCGACCCGGACAGCGAACACTGAAGCTTTCTTT. This codes for CASSPTRTANTEAFF. This chain links TRBV3-1 (or the pseudogene TRBV3-2) with TRBJ1-1, with a weak D call TRBD1 (6 bases). CDR1 and CDR2 (germline): LGHDT, YNNKEL (reference sequence). The V and J ends lost 4 bases and 1 base respectively, with 13 bases between them. There are 15 residues in the CDR3.

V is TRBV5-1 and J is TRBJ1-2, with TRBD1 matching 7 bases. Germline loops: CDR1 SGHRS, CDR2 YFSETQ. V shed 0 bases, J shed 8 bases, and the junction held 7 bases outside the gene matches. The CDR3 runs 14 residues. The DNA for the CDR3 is TGCGCCAGCAGCTTGGGGTTCGGGACAGCCGGCTACACCTTC. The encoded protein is CASSLGFGTAGYTF.

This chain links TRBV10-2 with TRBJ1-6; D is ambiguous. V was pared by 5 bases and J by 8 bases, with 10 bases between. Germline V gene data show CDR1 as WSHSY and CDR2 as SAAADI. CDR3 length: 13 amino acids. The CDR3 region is CASSSTEYSPLHF. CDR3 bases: TGCGCCAGCAGTAGCACGGAGTATTCACCCCTCCACTTT.

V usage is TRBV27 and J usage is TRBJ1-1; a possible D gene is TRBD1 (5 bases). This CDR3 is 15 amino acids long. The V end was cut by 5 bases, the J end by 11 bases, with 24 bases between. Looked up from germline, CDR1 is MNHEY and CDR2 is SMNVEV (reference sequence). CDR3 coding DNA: TGTGCCAGCAGTCGCACCCTCGGGGGGGTATCGCGTGCTTTCTTT. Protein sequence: CASSRTLGGVSRAFF.

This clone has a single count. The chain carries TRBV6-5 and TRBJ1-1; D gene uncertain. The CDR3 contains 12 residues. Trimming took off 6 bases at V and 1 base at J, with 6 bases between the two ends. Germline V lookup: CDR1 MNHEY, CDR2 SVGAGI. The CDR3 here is CASRQWNTEAFF. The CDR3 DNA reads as TGTGCCAGCAGACAATGGAACACTGAAGCTTTCTTT.

CDR3 loop: CASSSAINRGALGYTF. As DNA, the CDR3 is TGTGCCAGCTCATCGGCGATTAACAGGGGGGCCCTTGGCTACACCTTC. The V and J genes are TRBV18 and TRBJ1-2; 8 nucleotides match TRBD1. Germline CDR1 KGHSH, CDR2 LQKENI. The CDR3 covers 16 residues. Unmatched junction bases numbered 15, after V lost 5 bases and J lost 7 bases.

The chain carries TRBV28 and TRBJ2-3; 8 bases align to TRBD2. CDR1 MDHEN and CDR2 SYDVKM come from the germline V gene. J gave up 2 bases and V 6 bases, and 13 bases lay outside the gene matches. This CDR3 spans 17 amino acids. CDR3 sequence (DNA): TGTGCCAGCAGACACGCCGGGGCGCGGGGGGTCACAGATACGCAGTATTTT. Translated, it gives CASRHAGARGVTDTQYF. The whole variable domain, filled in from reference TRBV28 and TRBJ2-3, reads DVKVTQSSRYLVKRTGEKVFLECVQDMDHENMFWYRQDPGLGLRLIYFSYDVKMKEKGDIPEGYSVSREKKERFSLILESASTNQTSMYLCASRHAGARGVTDTQYFGPGTRLTVL.